This T cell receptor beta chain was sequenced for a study of cytomegalovirus exposure and HLA in healthy donors. Notes on the study in general: Researchers counted 164 TCR beta chains as cytomegalovirus-associated.

As regards this clone: What it binds is not known.

The germline gives CDR1 SGHDT, CDR2 YYEEEE. CDR3 length: 17 amino acids. Trimming took 0 bases from V and 0 from J, leaving 10 bases between them. The PCR contained 60 Vbeta and 13 Jbeta primers. Using immunoSEQ multiplex PCR, the repertoire was profiled, and TCRdb retains in-frame clones only, with some absent. The sample table includes about 160,000 clones. Sequences were obtained from PBMCs. The source of this sequence is a woman between 45 and 65 years old in good health and CMV-seronegative. The chain recombines TRBV5-6 with TRBJ2-6; D is undetermined. The CDR3 protein is CASSLAGRSSGANVLTF. In DNA form, the CDR3 reads TGTGCCAGCAGCTTGGCTGGGCGCAGCTCTGGGGCCAACGTCCTGACTTTC.